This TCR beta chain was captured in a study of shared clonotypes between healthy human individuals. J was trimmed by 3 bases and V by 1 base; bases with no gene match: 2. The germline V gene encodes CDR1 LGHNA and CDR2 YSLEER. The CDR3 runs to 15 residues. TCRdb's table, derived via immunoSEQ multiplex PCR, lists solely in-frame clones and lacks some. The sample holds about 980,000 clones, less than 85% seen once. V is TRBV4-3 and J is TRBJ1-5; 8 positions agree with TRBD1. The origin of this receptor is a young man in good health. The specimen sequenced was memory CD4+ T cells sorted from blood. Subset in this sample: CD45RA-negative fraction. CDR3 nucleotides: TGCGCCAGCAGCCAAGCGGGACAGGCCAATCAGCCCCAGCATTTT. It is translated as CASSQAGQANQPQHF.